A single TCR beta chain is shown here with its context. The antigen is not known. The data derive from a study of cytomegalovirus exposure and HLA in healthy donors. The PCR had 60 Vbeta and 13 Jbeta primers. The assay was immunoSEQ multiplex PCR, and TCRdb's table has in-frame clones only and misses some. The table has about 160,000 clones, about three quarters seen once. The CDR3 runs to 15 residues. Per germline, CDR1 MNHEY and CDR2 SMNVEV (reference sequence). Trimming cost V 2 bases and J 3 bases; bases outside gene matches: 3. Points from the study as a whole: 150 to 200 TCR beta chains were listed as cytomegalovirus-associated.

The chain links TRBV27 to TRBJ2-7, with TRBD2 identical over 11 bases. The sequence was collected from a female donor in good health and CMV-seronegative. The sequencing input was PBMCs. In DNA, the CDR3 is TGTGCCAGCAGTTTAGGACTAGCGGGCTACTACGAGCAGTACTTC. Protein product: CASSLGLAGYYEQYF.